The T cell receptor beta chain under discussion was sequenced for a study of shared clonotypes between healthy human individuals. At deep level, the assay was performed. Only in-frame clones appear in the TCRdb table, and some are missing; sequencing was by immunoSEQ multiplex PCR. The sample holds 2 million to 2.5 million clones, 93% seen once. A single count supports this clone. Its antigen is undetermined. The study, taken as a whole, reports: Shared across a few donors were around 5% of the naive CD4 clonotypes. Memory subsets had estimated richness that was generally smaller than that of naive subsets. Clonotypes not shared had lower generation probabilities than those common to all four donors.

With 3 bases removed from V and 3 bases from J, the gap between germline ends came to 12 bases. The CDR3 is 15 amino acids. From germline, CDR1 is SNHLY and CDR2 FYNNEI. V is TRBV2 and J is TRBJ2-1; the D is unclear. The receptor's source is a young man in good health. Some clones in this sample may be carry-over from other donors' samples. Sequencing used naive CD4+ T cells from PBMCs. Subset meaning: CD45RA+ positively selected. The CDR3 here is CASSESDNYYNEQFF. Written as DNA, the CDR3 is TGTGCCAGCAGTGAGAGCGATAATTACTACAATGAGCAGTTCTTC.